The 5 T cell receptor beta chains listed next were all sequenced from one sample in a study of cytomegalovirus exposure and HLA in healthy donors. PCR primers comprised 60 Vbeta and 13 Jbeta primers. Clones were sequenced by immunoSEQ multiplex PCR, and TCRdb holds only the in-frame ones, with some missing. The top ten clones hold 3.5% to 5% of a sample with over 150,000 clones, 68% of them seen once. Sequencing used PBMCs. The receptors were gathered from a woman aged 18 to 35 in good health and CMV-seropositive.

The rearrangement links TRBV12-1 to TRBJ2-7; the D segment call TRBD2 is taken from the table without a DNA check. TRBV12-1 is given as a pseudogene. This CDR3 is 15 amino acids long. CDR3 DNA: TGTGCCAGCAGCTTTGAGCTAGCGGGAACCCACGAGCAGTACTTC. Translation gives CASSFELAGTHEQYF.

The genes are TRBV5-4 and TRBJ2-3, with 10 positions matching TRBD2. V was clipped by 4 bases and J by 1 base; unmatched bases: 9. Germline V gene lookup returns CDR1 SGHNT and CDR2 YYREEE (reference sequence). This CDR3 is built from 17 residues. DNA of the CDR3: TGTGCCAGCAGCGCAGGGTACGGGACTAGCGGCACAGATACGCAGTATTTT. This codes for CASSAGYGTSGTDTQYF.

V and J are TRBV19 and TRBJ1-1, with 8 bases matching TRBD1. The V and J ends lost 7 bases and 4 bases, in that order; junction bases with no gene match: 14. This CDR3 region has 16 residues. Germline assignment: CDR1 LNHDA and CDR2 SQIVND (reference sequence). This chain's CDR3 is CASKNRTGSYSTEAFF. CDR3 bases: TGTGCCAGTAAAAACCGGACAGGGTCTTACAGCACTGAAGCTTTCTTT.

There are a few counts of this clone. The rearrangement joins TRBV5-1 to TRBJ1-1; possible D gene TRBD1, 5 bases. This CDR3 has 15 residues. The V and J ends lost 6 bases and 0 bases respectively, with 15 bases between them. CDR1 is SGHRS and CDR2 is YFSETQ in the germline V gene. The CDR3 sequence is CASTRVGGVNTEAFF. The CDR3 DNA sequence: TGCGCCAGCACCCGAGTGGGAGGGGTGAACACTGAAGCTTTCTTT.

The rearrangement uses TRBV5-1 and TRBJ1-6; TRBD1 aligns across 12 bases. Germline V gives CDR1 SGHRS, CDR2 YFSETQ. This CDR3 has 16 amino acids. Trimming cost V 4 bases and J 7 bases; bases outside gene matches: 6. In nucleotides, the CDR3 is TGCGCCAGCAGCATATGGGGACAGGGGGCGAATTCACCCCTCCACTTT. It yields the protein CASSIWGQGANSPLHF.